Sequencing of this TCR beta chain was carried out in a study of T cell responses to AZD1222 COVID-19 vaccine. The overall study: Investigators merged groups given second doses at roughly 4 or roughly 12 weeks.

With respect to this clone: Other DNA sequences in the same sample also yield this CDR3.

The CDR3 is made up of 12 amino acids. In germline, CDR1 is SEHNR, CDR2 FQNEAQ (reference sequence). The ends were cut back, 3 bases at V and 4 bases at J, with 7 bases in the middle. Here immunoSEQ multiplex PCR was the method, and the copy in TCRdb shows in-frame clones only, minus some. Of tens of thousands of clones detected, around 86% appear once; the ten largest clones hold roughly 9.4%. The chain recombines TRBV7-9 with TRBJ2-7; D is uncertain. The source is an adult in good health. The input for sequencing was peripheral blood, taken on day 0 of AZD1222 vaccination. The CDR3 here is CASSFGDYEQYF. The DNA for the CDR3 is TGTGCCAGCAGCTTTGGCGATTACGAGCAGTACTTC.